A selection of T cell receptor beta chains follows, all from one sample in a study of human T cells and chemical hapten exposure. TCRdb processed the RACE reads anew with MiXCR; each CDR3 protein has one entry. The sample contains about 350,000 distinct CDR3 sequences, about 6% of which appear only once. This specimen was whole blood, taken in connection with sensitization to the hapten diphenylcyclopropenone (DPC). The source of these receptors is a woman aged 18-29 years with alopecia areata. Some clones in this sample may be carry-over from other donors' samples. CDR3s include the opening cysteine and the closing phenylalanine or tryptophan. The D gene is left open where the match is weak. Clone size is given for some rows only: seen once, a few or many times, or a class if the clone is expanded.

CDR3aa: CASSGRPGRPNTGELFF
CDR3nt: TGCGCCAGCAGTGGCAGGCCCGGACGGCCGAACACCGGGGAGCTGTTTTTT
d_gene: -
abundance: -
j_gene: TRBJ2-2
v_gene: TRBV5-1

CDR3aa: CSAPVAGGGYGYTF
CDR3nt: TGCAGCGCTCCGGTGGCAGGGGGCGGGTATGGCTACACCTTC
d_gene: TRBD1
abundance: many
j_gene: TRBJ1-2
v_gene: TRBV29-1

CDR3aa: CASGLAGAAETQYF
CDR3nt: TGTGCCAGCGGACTAGCGGGGGCCGCGGAGACCCAGTACTTC
d_gene: TRBD2
abundance: many
j_gene: TRBJ2-5
v_gene: TRBV25-1

CDR3aa: CASCGLVLCTGELFF
CDR3nt: TGTGCCAGCTGTGGACTAGTCCTTTGTACCGGGGAGCTGTTTTTT
d_gene: TRBD2
abundance: -
j_gene: TRBJ2-2
v_gene: TRBV7-2

CDR3aa: CASSPGQTYEQYF
CDR3nt: TGTGCCAGCAGTCCGGGACAGACCTACGAGCAGTACTTC
d_gene: TRBD1
abundance: many
j_gene: TRBJ2-7
v_gene: TRBV18

CDR3aa: CASSPPTNEQFF
CDR3nt: TGTGCCAGCAGCCCCCCGACGAATGAGCAGTTCTTC
d_gene: -
abundance: -
j_gene: TRBJ2-1
v_gene: TRBV7-2

CDR3aa: CASGRGSGANVLTF
CDR3nt: TGTGCCAGCGGCAGGGGATCTGGGGCCAACGTCCTGACTTTC
d_gene: -
abundance: many
j_gene: TRBJ2-6
v_gene: TRBV6-1

CDR3aa: CASSRVLSYEQYF
CDR3nt: TGCGCCAGCAGCAGGGTACTCTCCTACGAGCAGTACTTC
d_gene: -
abundance: many
j_gene: TRBJ2-7
v_gene: TRBV4-1

CDR3aa: CASSLTGDVTGELFF
CDR3nt: TGTGCCAGCAGTTTAACGGGGGATGTCACCGGGGAGCTGTTTTTT
d_gene: -
abundance: many
j_gene: TRBJ2-2
v_gene: TRBV28

CDR3aa: CASAIQQVNTEAFF
CDR3nt: TGCGCCAGCGCAATCCAACAGGTGAACACTGAAGCTTTCTTT
d_gene: -
abundance: few
j_gene: TRBJ1-1
v_gene: TRBV5-1

CDR3aa: CASSSRAEWETGELFF
CDR3nt: TGTGCCAGCAGCTCCCGGGCGGAGTGGGAAACCGGGGAGCTGTTTTTT
d_gene: -
abundance: many
j_gene: TRBJ2-2
v_gene: TRBV11-2

CDR3aa: CSVDWRETQYF
CDR3nt: TGCAGCGTTGATTGGCGGGAGACCCAGTACTTC
d_gene: -
abundance: few
j_gene: TRBJ2-5
v_gene: TRBV29-1

CDR3aa: CASSLVRQPQHF
CDR3nt: TGTGCCAGCAGCTTAGTACGTCAGCCCCAGCATTTT
d_gene: -
abundance: many
j_gene: TRBJ1-5
v_gene: TRBV7-6

CDR3aa: CASSYSFSGGVISVQFF
CDR3nt: TGTGCCAGCAGTTACTCTTTTAGCGGGGGGGTAATAAGCGTGCAGTTCTTC
d_gene: TRBD2
abundance: -
j_gene: TRBJ2-1
v_gene: TRBV6-5

CDR3aa: CSARSPGHSNQPQHF
CDR3nt: TGCAGTGCTAGATCACCGGGACACTCCAATCAGCCCCAGCATTTT
d_gene: -
abundance: many
j_gene: TRBJ1-5
v_gene: TRBV20-1

CDR3aa: CASSQGADLGTEAFF
CDR3nt: TGCGCCAGCAGCCAAGGGGCCGACTTGGGCACTGAAGCTTTCTTT
d_gene: -
abundance: many
j_gene: TRBJ1-1
v_gene: TRBV4-3

CDR3aa: CASSQGEAEAFF
CDR3nt: TGTGCCAGCTCACAGGGGGAGGCTGAAGCTTTCTTT
d_gene: -
abundance: many
j_gene: TRBJ1-1
v_gene: TRBV18

CDR3aa: CATSDGAGTTEAFF
CDR3nt: TGTGCCACCAGTGATGGGGCGGGAACGACTGAAGCTTTCTTT
d_gene: -
abundance: many
j_gene: TRBJ1-1
v_gene: TRBV24-1

CDR3aa: CASSPGADMDYGYTF
CDR3nt: TGTGCCAGCTCACCTGGGGCGGACATGGACTATGGCTACACCTTC
d_gene: -
abundance: many
j_gene: TRBJ1-2
v_gene: TRBV18

CDR3aa: CASSQDRGPTYEQYF
CDR3nt: TGCGCCAGCAGCCAAGATCGCGGCCCTACCTACGAGCAGTACTTC
d_gene: -
abundance: many
j_gene: TRBJ2-7
v_gene: TRBV4-1

CDR3aa: CASSYRGDRRTQYF
CDR3nt: TGTGCCAGCAGTTACAGAGGGGATCGAAGAACGCAGTATTTT
d_gene: -
abundance: -
j_gene: TRBJ2-3
v_gene: TRBV6-2/TRBV6-3

CDR3aa: CASSRTGGFYEQYF
CDR3nt: TGTGCCAGCAGCCGGACAGGGGGTTTCTACGAGCAGTACTTC
d_gene: TRBD1
abundance: -
j_gene: TRBJ2-7
v_gene: TRBV6-2/TRBV6-3

CDR3aa: CASSLEGQRQGSQYF
CDR3nt: TGTGCCAGCAGCTTAGAGGGACAGCGTCAAGGTTCCCAGTACTTC
d_gene: TRBD1
abundance: -
j_gene: TRBJ2-5
v_gene: TRBV7-2

CDR3aa: CSARDSVSFYGYTF
CDR3nt: TGCAGTGCTAGAGATTCGGTCAGCTTCTATGGCTACACCTTC
d_gene: -
abundance: -
j_gene: TRBJ1-2
v_gene: TRBV20-1

CDR3aa: CASSLGPDNEQFF
CDR3nt: TGTGCCAGCAGCTTAGGGCCCGACAATGAGCAGTTCTTC
d_gene: -
abundance: many
j_gene: TRBJ2-1
v_gene: TRBV7-3

CDR3aa: CATSREQGAFQPQHF
CDR3nt: TGTGCCACCAGCAGAGAACAGGGGGCATTTCAGCCCCAGCATTTT
d_gene: TRBD1
abundance: many
j_gene: TRBJ1-5
v_gene: TRBV15

CDR3aa: CASSLRPPQSSYNSPLHF
CDR3nt: TGTGCCAGCAGTTTGCGTCCACCACAAAGCTCCTATAATTCACCCCTCCACTTT
d_gene: -
abundance: many
j_gene: TRBJ1-6
v_gene: TRBV27

CDR3aa: CASSQPGNSPLHF
CDR3nt: TGTGCCAGCAGCCAACCGGGGAATTCACCCCTCCACTTT
d_gene: -
abundance: many
j_gene: TRBJ1-6
v_gene: TRBV3-1

CDR3aa: CATSESRDWNNEQFF
CDR3nt: TGTGCCACCAGTGAGTCCCGGGACTGGAACAATGAGCAGTTCTTC
d_gene: -
abundance: -
j_gene: TRBJ2-1
v_gene: TRBV24-1

CDR3aa: CASSLTGYHSSYNSPLHF
CDR3nt: TGTGCCAGCAGTCTCACGGGATACCACAGCTCCTATAATTCACCCCTCCACTTT
d_gene: -
abundance: many
j_gene: TRBJ1-6
v_gene: TRBV2

CDR3aa: CSGKAGTGEQPQHF
CDR3nt: TGCAGTGGGAAAGCGGGTACAGGGGAACAGCCCCAGCATTTT
d_gene: TRBD1
abundance: many
j_gene: TRBJ1-5
v_gene: TRBV20-1

CDR3aa: CASSLGTSGLATDTQYF
CDR3nt: TGCGCCAGCAGCTTGGGGACTAGCGGACTTGCGACAGATACGCAGTATTTT
d_gene: TRBD2
abundance: few
j_gene: TRBJ2-3
v_gene: TRBV5-1

CDR3aa: CASSYSSEQQPQHF
CDR3nt: TGTGCCAGCAGTTACTCGTCGGAACAACAGCCCCAGCATTTT
d_gene: -
abundance: many
j_gene: TRBJ1-5
v_gene: TRBV6-5

CDR3aa: CASTSASGGITGELFF
CDR3nt: TGTGCCAGCACCTCGGCGTCTGGGGGCATCACCGGGGAGCTGTTTTTT
d_gene: -
abundance: many
j_gene: TRBJ2-2
v_gene: TRBV6-6

CDR3aa: CASTFWGQANTEAFF
CDR3nt: TGCGCCAGCACCTTCTGGGGACAGGCCAACACTGAAGCTTTCTTT
d_gene: TRBD1
abundance: many
j_gene: TRBJ1-1
v_gene: TRBV5-1

CDR3aa: CASREDSMNTEAFF
CDR3nt: TGTGCCAGCAGGGAGGACAGCATGAACACTGAAGCTTTCTTT
d_gene: -
abundance: -
j_gene: TRBJ1-1
v_gene: TRBV2

CDR3aa: CASSLVQSYEQYF
CDR3nt: TGCGCCAGCAGCTTGGTCCAGAGCTACGAGCAGTACTTC
d_gene: -
abundance: few
j_gene: TRBJ2-7
v_gene: TRBV5-1

CDR3aa: CSAAENTEAFF
CDR3nt: TGCAGTGCCGCAGAGAACACTGAAGCTTTCTTT
d_gene: -
abundance: few
j_gene: TRBJ1-1
v_gene: TRBV20-1

CDR3aa: CSVRLAGWETQYF
CDR3nt: TGCAGCGTACGACTAGCGGGGTGGGAGACCCAGTACTTC
d_gene: TRBD2
abundance: few
j_gene: TRBJ2-5
v_gene: TRBV29-1

CDR3aa: CASSLSLDPSTDTQYF
CDR3nt: TGTGCCAGCAGTTTATCTCTGGACCCAAGCACAGATACGCAGTATTTT
d_gene: -
abundance: few
j_gene: TRBJ2-3
v_gene: TRBV28

CDR3aa: CASSLRGGTTEAFF
CDR3nt: TGTGCCAGCAGTTTAAGAGGGGGTACCACTGAAGCTTTCTTT
d_gene: -
abundance: many
j_gene: TRBJ1-1
v_gene: TRBV12-3/TRBV12-4

CDR3aa: CASSRLDRDGTEAFF
CDR3nt: TGTGCCAGCAGCAGATTGGACAGGGATGGCACTGAAGCTTTCTTT
d_gene: TRBD1
abundance: few
j_gene: TRBJ1-1
v_gene: TRBV7-9

CDR3aa: CASSEWGTGLYGYTF
CDR3nt: TGTGCCAGCAGTGAATGGGGGACAGGTCTGTATGGCTACACCTTC
d_gene: TRBD1
abundance: many
j_gene: TRBJ1-2
v_gene: TRBV6-1

CDR3aa: CASSLQQGNSPLHF
CDR3nt: TGTGCCAGCAGTTTACAACAGGGGAATTCACCCCTCCACTTT
d_gene: TRBD1
abundance: many
j_gene: TRBJ1-6
v_gene: TRBV12-3/TRBV12-4

CDR3aa: CARSFTEDTEAFF
CDR3nt: TGTGCCAGAAGCTTTACAGAAGACACTGAAGCTTTCTTT
d_gene: -
abundance: many
j_gene: TRBJ1-1
v_gene: TRBV5-3

CDR3aa: CASSVAGNPEAFF
CDR3nt: TGTGCCAGCAGCGTAGCAGGGAATCCTGAAGCTTTCTTT
d_gene: -
abundance: many
j_gene: TRBJ1-1
v_gene: TRBV9

CDR3aa: CSVATQEETQYF
CDR3nt: TGCAGCGTTGCTACCCAGGAAGAGACCCAGTACTTC
d_gene: -
abundance: -
j_gene: TRBJ2-5
v_gene: TRBV29-1

CDR3aa: CASNNPSPDTQYF
CDR3nt: TGTGCCAGCAACAACCCTAGTCCAGATACGCAGTATTTT
d_gene: -
abundance: -
j_gene: TRBJ2-3
v_gene: TRBV28

CDR3aa: CASRPYEGTYEQYF
CDR3nt: TGTGCCAGCAGGCCTTATGAGGGCACCTACGAGCAGTACTTC
d_gene: -
abundance: -
j_gene: TRBJ2-7
v_gene: TRBV2

CDR3aa: CASSDRPEGQETQYF
CDR3nt: TGTGCCAGCAGTGACCGCCCCGAGGGCCAAGAGACCCAGTACTTC
d_gene: -
abundance: -
j_gene: TRBJ2-5
v_gene: TRBV6-4

CDR3aa: CASSLGSSYYAEAFF
CDR3nt: TGCGCCAGCAGCTTGGGTTCATCTTATTACGCTGAAGCTTTCTTT
d_gene: -
abundance: many
j_gene: TRBJ1-1
v_gene: TRBV5-1

CDR3aa: CASRMTEAFF
CDR3nt: TGTGCCAGCAGAATGACTGAAGCTTTCTTT
d_gene: -
abundance: many
j_gene: TRBJ1-1
v_gene: TRBV6-5

CDR3aa: CASSYGSSNEQFF
CDR3nt: TGTGCCAGCAGTTACGGATCTAGCAATGAGCAGTTCTTC
d_gene: -
abundance: many
j_gene: TRBJ2-1
v_gene: TRBV6-5

CDR3aa: CASSYQRGRSGYTF
CDR3nt: TGTGCCAGCAGTTACCAGCGGGGGAGATCGGGCTACACCTTC
d_gene: -
abundance: few
j_gene: TRBJ1-2
v_gene: TRBV6-5

CDR3aa: CASSETSGGALTGELFF
CDR3nt: TGTGCCAGCAGTGAGACTAGCGGGGGGGCCTTGACCGGGGAGCTGTTTTTT
d_gene: TRBD2
abundance: -
j_gene: TRBJ2-2
v_gene: TRBV27